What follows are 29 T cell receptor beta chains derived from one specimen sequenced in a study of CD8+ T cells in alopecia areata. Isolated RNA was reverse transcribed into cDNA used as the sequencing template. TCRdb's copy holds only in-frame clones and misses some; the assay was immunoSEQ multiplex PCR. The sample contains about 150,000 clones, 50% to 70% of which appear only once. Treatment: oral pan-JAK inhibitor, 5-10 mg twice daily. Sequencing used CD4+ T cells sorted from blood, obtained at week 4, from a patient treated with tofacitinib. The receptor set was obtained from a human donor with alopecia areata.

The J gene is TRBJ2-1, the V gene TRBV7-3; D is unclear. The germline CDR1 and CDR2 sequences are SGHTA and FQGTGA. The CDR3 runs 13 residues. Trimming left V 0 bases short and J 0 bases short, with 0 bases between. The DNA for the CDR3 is TGTGCCAGCAGCTTAACCTCCTACAATGAGCAGTTCTTC. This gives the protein CASSLTSYNEQFF. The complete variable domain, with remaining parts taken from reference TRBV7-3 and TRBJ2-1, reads GAGVSQTPSNKVTEKGKYVELRCDPISGHTALYWYRQSLGQGPEFLIYFQGTGAADDSGLPNDRFFAVRPEGSVSTLKIQRTERGDSAVYLCASSLTSYNEQFFGPGTRLTVL.

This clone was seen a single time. As DNA, the CDR3 is TGTGCCAGCAGCCAGCGGGGGAGCCCAAATTCACCCCTCCACTTT. Translated: CASSQRGSPNSPLHF. This chain uses TRBV14 with TRBJ1-6, with D possibly TRBD1 on 5 matching bases. The CDR3 runs to 15 residues. Trimming shortened V by 3 bases and J by 7 bases, and 13 bases separated the two germline ends. Germline V gene sequence: CDR1 SGHDN, CDR2 FVKESK.

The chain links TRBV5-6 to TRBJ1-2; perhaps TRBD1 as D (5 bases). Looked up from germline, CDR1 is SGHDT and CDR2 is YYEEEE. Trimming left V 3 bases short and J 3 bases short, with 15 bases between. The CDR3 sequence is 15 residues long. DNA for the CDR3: TGTGCCAGCAGCTCCCCTGGAGGGGACCACTATGGCTACACCTTC. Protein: CASSSPGGDHYGYTF.

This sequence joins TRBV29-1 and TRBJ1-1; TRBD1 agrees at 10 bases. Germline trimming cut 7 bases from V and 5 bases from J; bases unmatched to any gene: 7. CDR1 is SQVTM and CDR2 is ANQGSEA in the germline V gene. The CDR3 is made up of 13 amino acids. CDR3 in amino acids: CSGRTGGKTEAFF. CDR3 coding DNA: TGCAGCGGTCGGACAGGGGGGAAAACTGAAGCTTTCTTT.

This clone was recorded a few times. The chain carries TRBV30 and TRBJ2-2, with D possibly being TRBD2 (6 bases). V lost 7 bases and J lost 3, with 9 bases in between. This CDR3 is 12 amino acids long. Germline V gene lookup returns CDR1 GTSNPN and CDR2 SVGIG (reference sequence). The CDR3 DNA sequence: TGTGCCTCCCGGGAGTACACCGGGGAGCTGTTTTTT. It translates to CASREYTGELFF. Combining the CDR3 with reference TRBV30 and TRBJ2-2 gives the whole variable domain SQTIHQWPATLVQPVGSPLSLECTVEGTSNPNLYWYRQAAGRGLQLLFYSVGIGQISSEVPQNLSASRPQDRQFILSSKKLLLSDSGFYLCASREYTGELFFGEGSRLTVL.

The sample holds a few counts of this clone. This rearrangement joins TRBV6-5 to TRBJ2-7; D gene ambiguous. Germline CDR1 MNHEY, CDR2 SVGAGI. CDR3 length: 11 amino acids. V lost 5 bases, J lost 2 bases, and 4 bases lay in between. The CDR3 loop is CASSGPYEQYF. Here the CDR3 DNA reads TGTGCCAGCAGTGGTCCCTACGAGCAGTACTTC.

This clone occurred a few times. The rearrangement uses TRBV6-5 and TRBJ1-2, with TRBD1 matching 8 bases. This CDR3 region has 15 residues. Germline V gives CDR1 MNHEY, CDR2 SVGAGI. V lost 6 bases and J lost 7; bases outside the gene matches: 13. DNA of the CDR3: TGTGCCAGCAGCACCCGTACAGGGGGTTGGGGTGGCTACACCTTC. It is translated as CASSTRTGGWGGYTF.

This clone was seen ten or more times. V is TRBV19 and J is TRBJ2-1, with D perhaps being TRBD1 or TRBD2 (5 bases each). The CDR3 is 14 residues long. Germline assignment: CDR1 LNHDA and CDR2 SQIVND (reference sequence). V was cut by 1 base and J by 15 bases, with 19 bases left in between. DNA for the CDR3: TGTGCCAGTAGTATAGCGGGGCTAAATGGGAAGCTGTTCTTC. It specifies CASSIAGLNGKLFF.

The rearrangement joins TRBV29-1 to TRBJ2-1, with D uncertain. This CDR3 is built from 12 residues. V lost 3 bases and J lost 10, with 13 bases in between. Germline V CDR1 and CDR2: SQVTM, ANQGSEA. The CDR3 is CSVDRVEWEQFF. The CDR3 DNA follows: TGCAGCGTTGACCGCGTGGAGTGGGAGCAGTTCTTC.

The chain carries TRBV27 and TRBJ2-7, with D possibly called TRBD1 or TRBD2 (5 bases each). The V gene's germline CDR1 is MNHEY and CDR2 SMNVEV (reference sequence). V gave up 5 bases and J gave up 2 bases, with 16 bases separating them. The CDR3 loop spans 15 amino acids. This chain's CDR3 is CASSPQGLRAYEQYF. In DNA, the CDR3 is TGTGCCAGCAGTCCCCAGGGATTGAGGGCCTACGAGCAGTACTTC.

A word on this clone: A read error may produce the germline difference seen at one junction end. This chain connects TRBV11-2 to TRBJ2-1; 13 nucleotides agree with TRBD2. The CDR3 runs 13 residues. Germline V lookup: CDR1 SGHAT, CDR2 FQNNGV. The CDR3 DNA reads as TGTGCCAGCAGCACCGGGACTAGCGGGGAGCGGTTCTTC. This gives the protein CASSTGTSGERFF.

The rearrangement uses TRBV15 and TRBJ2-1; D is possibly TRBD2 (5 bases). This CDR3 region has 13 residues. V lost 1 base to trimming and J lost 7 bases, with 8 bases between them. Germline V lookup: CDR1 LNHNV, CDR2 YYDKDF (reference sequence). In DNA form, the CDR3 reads TGTGCCACCAGCAGAGGAGGGATTAATGAGCAGTTCTTC. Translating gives CATSRGGINEQFF.

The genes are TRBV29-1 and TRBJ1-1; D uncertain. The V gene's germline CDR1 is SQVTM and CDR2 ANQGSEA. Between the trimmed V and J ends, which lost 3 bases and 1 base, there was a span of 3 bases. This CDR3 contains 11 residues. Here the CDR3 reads CSVDQNTEAFF. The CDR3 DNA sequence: TGCAGCGTTGACCAGAACACTGAAGCTTTCTTT.

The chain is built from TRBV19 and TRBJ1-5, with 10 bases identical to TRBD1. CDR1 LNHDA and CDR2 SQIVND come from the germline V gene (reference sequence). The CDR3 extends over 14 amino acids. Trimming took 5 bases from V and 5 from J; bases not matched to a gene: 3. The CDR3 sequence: CASSVTGGDQPQHF. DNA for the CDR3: TGTGCCAGTAGTGTGACAGGGGGCGATCAGCCCCAGCATTTT.

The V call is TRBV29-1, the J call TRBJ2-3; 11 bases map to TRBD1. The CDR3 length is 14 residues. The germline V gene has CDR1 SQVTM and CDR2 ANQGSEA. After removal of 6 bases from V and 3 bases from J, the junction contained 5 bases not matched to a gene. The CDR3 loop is CSVTGQGVTDTQYF. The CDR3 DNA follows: TGCAGCGTAACGGGACAGGGGGTAACAGATACGCAGTATTTT.

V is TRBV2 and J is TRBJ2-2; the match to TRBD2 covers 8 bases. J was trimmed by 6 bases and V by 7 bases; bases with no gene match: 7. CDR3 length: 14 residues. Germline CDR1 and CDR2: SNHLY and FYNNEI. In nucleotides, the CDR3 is TGTGCCAGCAACCGACTAGCGTTCGCCGGGGAGCTGTTTTTT. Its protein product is CASNRLAFAGELFF. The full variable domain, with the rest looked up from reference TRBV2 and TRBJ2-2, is EPEVTQTPSHQVTQMGQEVILRCVPISNHLYFYWYRQILGQKVEFLVSFYNNEISEKSEIFDDQFSVERPDGSNFTLKIRSTKLEDSAMYFCASNRLAFAGELFFGEGSRLTVL.

In nucleotides, the CDR3 is TGTGCCAGCAGCTACGCTTCGGAGCCGCTAAATGGCTACACCTTC. Residues: CASSYASEPLNGYTF. The V gene is TRBV4-2, the J gene TRBJ1-2, with D unclear. The CDR3 has 15 amino acids. Germline V lookup: CDR1 LGHNA, CDR2 YNFKEQ. Trimming took off 5 bases at V and 6 bases at J, with 19 bases between the two ends.

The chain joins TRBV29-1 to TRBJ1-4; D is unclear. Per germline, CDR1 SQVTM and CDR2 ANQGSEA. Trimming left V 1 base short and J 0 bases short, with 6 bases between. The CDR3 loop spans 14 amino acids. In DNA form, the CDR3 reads TGCAGCGTTGAAGGGTCCGCAACTAATGAAAAACTGTTTTTT. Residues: CSVEGSATNEKLFF.

The CDR3 spells CASSSQGGPGNEQFF. CDR3 nucleotide sequence: TGCGCCAGCAGCAGTCAGGGTGGCCCGGGCAATGAGCAGTTCTTC. The rearrangement joins TRBV5-1 to TRBJ2-1; TRBD1 might be the D (5 bases). Germline V gene sequence: CDR1 SGHRS, CDR2 YFSETQ. The CDR3 has 15 amino acids. Trimming left V 4 bases short and J 6 bases short, with 17 bases between.

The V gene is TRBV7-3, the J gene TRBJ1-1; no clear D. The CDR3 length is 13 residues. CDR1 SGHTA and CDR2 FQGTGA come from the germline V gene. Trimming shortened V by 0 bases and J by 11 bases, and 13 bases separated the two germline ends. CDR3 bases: TGTGCCAGCAGCTTAACGTCTTCCAGTACGGCTTTCTTT. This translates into CASSLTSSSTAFF.

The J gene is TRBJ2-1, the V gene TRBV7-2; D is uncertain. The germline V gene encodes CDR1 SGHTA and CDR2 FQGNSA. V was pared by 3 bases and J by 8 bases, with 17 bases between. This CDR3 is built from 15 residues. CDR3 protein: CASSLYRSSWDEQFF. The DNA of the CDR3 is TGTGCCAGCAGCTTGTATAGGTCGAGTTGGGATGAGCAGTTCTTC.

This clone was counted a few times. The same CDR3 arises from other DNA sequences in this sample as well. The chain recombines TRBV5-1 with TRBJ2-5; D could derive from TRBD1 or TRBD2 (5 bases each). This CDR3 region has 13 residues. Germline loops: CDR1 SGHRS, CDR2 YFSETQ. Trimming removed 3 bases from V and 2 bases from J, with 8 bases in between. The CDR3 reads CASSSGPQETQYF. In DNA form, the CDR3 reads TGCGCCAGCAGCTCGGGACCGCAAGAGACCCAGTACTTC.

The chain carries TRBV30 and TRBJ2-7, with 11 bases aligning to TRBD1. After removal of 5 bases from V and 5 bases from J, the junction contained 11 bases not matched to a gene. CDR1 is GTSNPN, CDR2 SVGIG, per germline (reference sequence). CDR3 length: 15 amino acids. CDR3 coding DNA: TGTGCCTGGTTGGATCCGGGACAGGGGGACCACGAGCAGTACTTC. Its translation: CAWLDPGQGDHEQYF.

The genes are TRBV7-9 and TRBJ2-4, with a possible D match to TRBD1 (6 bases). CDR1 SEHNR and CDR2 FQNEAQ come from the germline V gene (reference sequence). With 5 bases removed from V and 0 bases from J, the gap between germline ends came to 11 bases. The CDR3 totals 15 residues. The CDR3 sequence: CASSPGALAKNIQYF. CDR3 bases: TGTGCCAGCAGCCCAGGGGCCCTAGCCAAAAACATTCAGTACTTC.

CDR3 loop: CASSLASLAGGNEQFF. CDR3 in DNA: TGTGCCAGCAGCTTAGCGAGTCTAGCGGGGGGAAATGAGCAGTTCTTC. This rearrangement joins TRBV7-6 to TRBJ2-1; TRBD2 aligns across 11 bases. J lost 7 bases, V lost 0 bases, and 5 bases had no gene match. Germline V gene sequence: CDR1 SGHVS, CDR2 FNYEAQ. The CDR3 is 16 amino acids.

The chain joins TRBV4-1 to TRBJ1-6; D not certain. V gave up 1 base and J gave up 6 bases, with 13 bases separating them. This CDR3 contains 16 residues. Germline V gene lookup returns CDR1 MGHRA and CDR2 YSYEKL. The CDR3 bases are TGCGCCAGCAGCCAAGTTGGCAGGATATTTAATTCACCCCTCCACTTT. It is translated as CASSQVGRIFNSPLHF.

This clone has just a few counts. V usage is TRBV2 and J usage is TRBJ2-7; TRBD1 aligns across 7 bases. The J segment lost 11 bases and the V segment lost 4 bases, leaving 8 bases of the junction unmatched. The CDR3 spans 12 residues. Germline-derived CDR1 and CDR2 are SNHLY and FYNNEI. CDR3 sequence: CASSGEDRVEYF. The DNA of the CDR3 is TGTGCCAGCAGTGGCGAAGACAGGGTTGAGTACTTC.

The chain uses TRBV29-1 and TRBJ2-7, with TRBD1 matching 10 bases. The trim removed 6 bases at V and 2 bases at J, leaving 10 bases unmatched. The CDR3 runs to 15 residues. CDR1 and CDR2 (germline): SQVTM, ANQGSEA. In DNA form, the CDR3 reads TGCAGCGTAAACGGAGGACAGGGGGTCGCCTACGAGCAGTACTTC. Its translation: CSVNGGQGVAYEQYF.

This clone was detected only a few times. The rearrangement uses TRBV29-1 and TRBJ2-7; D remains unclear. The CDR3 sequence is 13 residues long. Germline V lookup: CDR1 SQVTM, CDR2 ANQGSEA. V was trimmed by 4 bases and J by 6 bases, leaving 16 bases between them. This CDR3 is CSVGRAPGAEQYF. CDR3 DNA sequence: TGCAGCGTTGGAAGGGCACCGGGTGCCGAGCAGTACTTC.